This note documents a single TCR beta chain sequence. The germline gives CDR1 SGHRS, CDR2 YFSETQ. This CDR3 has 13 residues. The V gene lost 5 bases and the J gene lost 9 bases, with 15 bases spanning the gap. This sample stems from a study of blood T cell repertoires in COVID-19. Study-level background: Collection of acute and convalescent COVID-19 samples took place in the United States, Italy and Spain. PBMCs, B-cell-depleted T cells, or T cells provided the cDNA or gDNA that made up the material.

Per the original methods: Counts of nucleated cells, estimated from reference gene primer amplification, were obtained. Sequencing was performed with immunoSEQ multiplex PCR; in TCRdb, only in-frame clones are kept and a portion is missing. Clonal size and the V and J genes are those of that table, whereas D and trimming came from the DNA. Of 150,000 to 200,000 clones in the sample, approximately 91% were seen once. V usage is TRBV5-1 and J usage is TRBJ2-1, with D possibly matching TRBD1 (6 bases). This clonotype originated in a man aged 18 to 29 with acute or convalescent COVID-19. The source material was peripheral blood. The CDR3 sequence: CASRLTGPGEQFF. In DNA, the CDR3 is TGCGCCAGCAGACTTACAGGGCCGGGTGAGCAGTTCTTC.